A single sample is the source of the 30 T cell receptor beta chains below, sequenced in a study of T-cell reconstitution after alpha-beta-depleted transplantation in children. Using unique molecular identifiers, the investigators prepared the TCRbeta library. Via MiXCR, TCRdb re-called the PCR reads, giving one row per CDR3 protein. The data hold about 980,000 distinct CDR3 sequences, with roughly 29% observed a single time. This specimen consisted of PBMCs, mostly from graft donor cells, obtained 360 days after TCRalphabeta/CD19-depleted stem cell transplant. Receptors were obtained from a boy younger than two who had a stem cell transplant for SCID, so the T cells may come from the graft donor.

The genes are TRBV5-6 and TRBJ2-5; 11 positions agree with TRBD1. V lost 4 bases and J lost 4; bases outside the gene matches: 6. The CDR3 is made up of 15 amino acids. Germline lookup yields CDR1 SGHDT and CDR2 YYEEEE. Here the CDR3 reads CASSARTGGSETQYF. The CDR3 DNA reads TGTGCCAGCAGCGCGCGGACAGGGGGCTCAGAGACCCAGTACTTC.

This clonotype was picked up a small number of times. The genes are TRBV6-1 and TRBJ2-7; a weak D match, TRBD1 (5 bases). The CDR3 consists of 15 residues. Germline V gene lookup returns CDR1 MNHNS and CDR2 SASEGT. The germline V and J ends were trimmed by 6 bases and 0 bases, with 15 bases remaining between them. The CDR3 is CASSSGPTVSYEQYF. The CDR3 region has the DNA TGTGCCAGCAGCTCTGGCCCGACAGTCTCCTACGAGCAGTACTTC.

The chain combines TRBV5-1 with TRBJ2-3, with D unclear. Germline V gene sequence: CDR1 SGHRS, CDR2 YFSETQ. The V end lost 4 bases, the J end lost 6 bases, and 18 bases lay between the germline ends. The CDR3 totals 15 residues. The CDR3 region is CASSPEDAALDTQYF. DNA of the CDR3: TGCGCCAGCAGCCCGGAAGATGCGGCCCTCGATACGCAGTATTTT.

Ten or more counts support this clonotype. The V call is TRBV28, the J call TRBJ2-5, with unresolved D. The CDR3 sequence is 13 residues long. In germline, CDR1 is MDHEN, CDR2 SYDVKM. V was pared by 2 bases and J by 4 bases, with 8 bases between. This chain's CDR3 is CASSLGSLETQYF. As DNA, the CDR3 is TGTGCCAGCAGTTTAGGTAGCTTAGAGACCCAGTACTTC. The full variable domain, its missing parts supplied by reference TRBV28 and TRBJ2-5, is DVKVTQSSRYLVKRTGEKVFLECVQDMDHENMFWYRQDPGLGLRLIYFSYDVKMKEKGDIPEGYSVSREKKERFSLILESASTNQTSMYLCASSLGSLETQYFGPGTRLLVL.

The chain has TRBV7-2 and TRBJ2-3; TRBD2 might be the D (7 bases). The CDR3 totals 14 residues. V lost 2 bases and J 5 bases, leaving 11 bases between the germline ends. The germline CDR1 and CDR2 sequences are SGHTA and FQGNSA. This CDR3 is CASSLWGGEDTQYF. CDR3 nucleotides: TGTGCCAGCAGCTTATGGGGGGGCGAAGATACGCAGTATTTT.

The J gene is TRBJ2-7, the V gene TRBV7-9; D tentatively reads TRBD1 or TRBD2 (5 bases each). V shed 5 bases and J shed 1 base, with 18 bases lying between them. Germline V gene sequence: CDR1 SEHNR, CDR2 FQNEAQ (reference sequence). This CDR3 comprises 16 residues. In DNA form, the CDR3 reads TGTGCCAGCAGCCCCCATCTGGGGGTTCGGTCCTACGAGCAGTACTTC. Protein sequence: CASSPHLGVRSYEQYF.

This clonotype was seen only a few times. The gene calls are TRBV12-3 or TRBV12-4 and TRBJ2-7; D possibly matches TRBD1 or TRBD2 (6 bases each). With 1 base removed from V and 0 bases from J, the gap between germline ends came to 10 bases. The CDR3 is 15 amino acids. The CDR3 nucleotides are TGTGCCAGCAGTTTAGAGGGGGGTACCTCCTACGAGCAGTACTTC. Translation gives CASSLEGGTSYEQYF.

Many counts were recorded for this clonotype. The chain carries TRBV7-9 and TRBJ2-5; no clear D. With 1 base removed from V and 6 bases from J, the gap between germline ends came to 15 bases. This CDR3 is built from 15 residues. The germline V gene has CDR1 SEHNR and CDR2 FQNEAQ (reference sequence). CDR3 sequence (DNA): TGTGCCAGCAGCTTAGAGGCTCGAAATCCGCAGACCCAGTACTTC. Translated: CASSLEARNPQTQYF.

The chain has TRBV20-1 and TRBJ1-1; D is possibly TRBD1 (5 bases). V shed 1 base and J shed 1 base, with 16 bases lying between them. Germline CDR1 reads DFQATT; CDR2 reads SNEGSKA (reference sequence). The CDR3 has 16 residues. The chain's CDR3 is CSARVSGGEWNTEAFF. As DNA, the CDR3 is TGCAGTGCTAGAGTCTCCGGAGGGGAATGGAACACTGAAGCTTTCTTT.

This clonotype has a handful of counts. The chain has TRBV5-6 and TRBJ1-2, with 12 bases lining up with TRBD1. V shed 2 bases, J shed 7 bases, and the junction held 6 bases outside the gene matches. Germline lookup yields CDR1 SGHDT and CDR2 YYEEEE. The CDR3 consists of 15 residues. DNA of the CDR3: TGTGCCAGCAGCTTTTTCGGGACAGGGGGCTTTGGCTACACCTTC. Its translation is CASSFFGTGGFGYTF.

This chain connects TRBV10-3 to TRBJ2-7; 8 bases agree with TRBD1. CDR1 is ENHRY and CDR2 is SYGVKD in the germline V gene. This CDR3 is built from 15 residues. V lost 4 bases and J lost 6; bases outside the gene matches: 11. Written as DNA, the CDR3 is TGTGCCATCAGTGGCGTGGACAGGGATATCGCCGAGCAGTACTTC. Translation: CAISGVDRDIAEQYF.

The V and J genes are TRBV5-1 and TRBJ1-4, with 7 bases fitting TRBD1. From germline, CDR1 is SGHRS and CDR2 YFSETQ. After removal of 4 bases from V and 2 bases from J, the junction contained 8 bases not matched to a gene. The CDR3 totals 16 residues. In nucleotides, the CDR3 is TGCGCCAGCAGCCCCCGGGAGGGGGCGACTAATGAAAAACTGTTTTTT. Residues: CASSPREGATNEKLFF.

A single count supports this clonotype. The V gene is TRBV3-1, the J gene TRBJ2-5; TRBD2 matches at 11 bases. Unmatched junction bases numbered 6, after V lost 4 bases and J lost 5 bases. Germline V gene lookup returns CDR1 LGHDT and CDR2 YNNKEL (reference sequence). This CDR3 is built from 15 residues. The CDR3 sequence is CASSLPLAGGETQYF. CDR3 nucleotides: TGTGCCAGCAGCCTTCCCCTAGCGGGGGGTGAGACCCAGTACTTC.

This clonotype was recorded many times. This rearrangement joins TRBV7-3 to TRBJ2-5; TRBD1 matches at 9 bases. The germline CDR1 and CDR2 sequences are SGHTA and FQGTGA. The CDR3 sequence is 15 residues long. J was trimmed by 5 bases and V by 0 bases; bases with no gene match: 4. The CDR3 DNA reads TGTGCCAGCAGCTTAACCGGGACAGGGATGGAGACCCAGTACTTC. This encodes CASSLTGTGMETQYF.

This sequence joins TRBV28 and TRBJ1-1, with D possibly TRBD1 on 5 matching bases. Germline V CDR1 and CDR2: MDHEN, SYDVKM. CDR3 size: 13 residues. V was pared by 7 bases and J by 0 bases, with 9 bases between. The CDR3 is CASTGNMNTEAFF. CDR3 sequence (DNA): TGTGCCAGCACAGGGAACATGAACACTGAAGCTTTCTTT.

The chain is built from TRBV3-1 and TRBJ2-7; D is unresolved. V shed 0 bases and J shed 3 bases, with 9 bases lying between them. This CDR3 region has 14 residues. Germline values: CDR1 LGHDT, CDR2 YNNKEL (reference sequence). The CDR3: CASSQDGLFYEQYF. DNA for the CDR3: TGTGCCAGCAGCCAAGATGGCCTCTTCTACGAGCAGTACTTC.

This clonotype was detected a few times. V is TRBV20-1 and J is TRBJ2-7; D might be TRBD2 (5 bases). Germline values: CDR1 DFQATT, CDR2 SNEGSKA (reference sequence). The CDR3 runs 13 residues. The germline V and J ends were trimmed by 3 bases and 7 bases, with 16 bases remaining between them. CDR3 region: CSASSTGTGEQYF. The CDR3 DNA is TGCAGTGCTAGCTCGACGGGCACGGGGGAGCAGTACTTC.

In its sample, this clonotype was seen a few times. J is TRBJ2-7 and V is TRBV20-1; no clear D. The CDR3 covers 13 residues. Trimming removed 3 bases at V and 0 bases at J, with 9 bases between. Per germline, CDR1 DFQATT and CDR2 SNEGSKA (reference sequence). The CDR3 is CSARSLDSYEQYF. The CDR3 nucleotides read TGCAGTGCTAGGAGCCTTGACTCCTACGAGCAGTACTTC.

This clonotype has a handful of counts. The chain combines TRBV5-1 with TRBJ2-2; D is unclear. The V and J ends lost 0 bases and 3 bases respectively, with 12 bases between them. There are 16 residues in the CDR3. The germline gives CDR1 SGHRS, CDR2 YFSETQ. The CDR3 nucleotides are TGCGCCAGCAGCTTGGGCCCGCGACAACACACCGGGGAGCTGTTTTTT. Encoded protein: CASSLGPRQHTGELFF.

The V and J genes are TRBV20-1 and TRBJ2-5, with 12 nucleotides matching TRBD1. The CDR3 has 13 residues. Germline V gene lookup returns CDR1 DFQATT and CDR2 SNEGSKA (reference sequence). Trimming at V came to 5 bases and at J to 7 bases, leaving 5 bases not matched to a gene. CDR3 sequence: CSAGDRGRGTQYF. CDR3 DNA: TGCAGTGCTGGGGACAGGGGGCGTGGGACCCAGTACTTC.

This clonotype turned up a few times. CDR3 DNA sequence: TGTGCCAGCAGCCAAGACCCAGTACTAGCGGGGGGTAGCAATGAGCAGTTCTTC. Translated: CASSQDPVLAGGSNEQFF. This chain connects TRBV3-1 to TRBJ2-1; 12 bases agree with TRBD2. The CDR3 is 18 amino acids. Germline trimming cut 0 bases from V and 6 bases from J; bases unmatched to any gene: 9. The germline V gene encodes CDR1 LGHDT and CDR2 YNNKEL (reference sequence).

The V call is TRBV10-3, the J call TRBJ1-2; 11 positions match TRBD1. The CDR3 totals 14 residues. Germline-derived CDR1 and CDR2 are ENHRY and SYGVKD. V was clipped by 8 bases and J by 8 bases; unmatched bases: 10. The CDR3 here is CAIPRGQGEIGYTF. CDR3 coding DNA: TGTGCCATCCCCCGGGGACAGGGGGAGATAGGCTACACCTTC.

This clonotype has a handful of counts. This chain uses TRBV10-3 with TRBJ1-6; 8 positions agree with TRBD1. The V gene's germline CDR1 is ENHRY and CDR2 SYGVKD. CDR3 length: 16 amino acids. Trimming removed 3 bases from V and 6 bases from J; junction bases left unmatched: 7. This CDR3 reads CAISDGQGGGNSPLHF. For the CDR3, the DNA is TGTGCCATCAGTGACGGACAGGGAGGCGGTAATTCACCCCTCCACTTT.

This clonotype was counted at least ten times. V gene TRBV5-1 combines with J gene TRBJ2-3; D call uncertain. The V gene lost 4 bases and the J gene lost 1 base, with 13 bases spanning the gap. The CDR3 has 15 amino acids. Germline CDR1 and CDR2: SGHRS and YFSETQ. CDR3 DNA: TGCGCCAGCAGCCACCCCCCCGCGGGCACAGATACGCAGTATTTT. It specifies CASSHPPAGTDTQYF.

This clonotype was seen more than once but under ten times. The rearrangement uses TRBV12-3 or TRBV12-4 and TRBJ2-5, with D perhaps TRBD2 (5 bases). Trimming removed 4 bases at V and 4 bases at J, with 13 bases between. This CDR3 region has 14 residues. The chain's CDR3 is CASSWAVGGETQYF. The CDR3 DNA is TGTGCCAGCAGTTGGGCCGTAGGAGGAGAGACCCAGTACTTC.

A few counts support this clonotype. The rearrangement joins TRBV25-1 to TRBJ1-1, with 9 bases that match TRBD1. The V and J ends lost 4 bases and 1 base, in that order; junction bases with no gene match: 4. The length of the CDR3 is 15 residues. Germline assignment: CDR1 MGHDK and CDR2 SYGVNS. CDR3 bases: TGTGCCAGCAGTGCAGTACAGGGGGCGAACACTGAAGCTTTCTTT. Translation gives CASSAVQGANTEAFF.

This clonotype has only a few counts. This CDR3 reads CASSPLQGPQFF. The CDR3 region has the DNA TGTGCCAGTAGTCCGCTACAGGGACCGCAGTTCTTC. The chain is built from TRBV19 and TRBJ2-1; a possible D gene is TRBD1 (6 bases). Per the germline V gene, CDR1 is LNHDA and CDR2 is SQIVND (reference sequence). The CDR3 is 12 residues long. The V end lost 5 bases, the J end lost 12 bases, and 14 bases lay between the germline ends.

This clonotype came up many times. The chain uses TRBV5-1 and TRBJ2-6; no definite D call. The CDR3 length is 15 residues. V gave up 5 bases and J gave up 0 bases, with 9 bases separating them. Germline V gene data show CDR1 as SGHRS and CDR2 as YFSETQ. CDR3 protein: CASRLGLSGANVLTF. CDR3 nucleotides: TGCGCCAGCAGACTCGGGCTCTCTGGGGCCAACGTCCTGACTTTC.

The gene calls are TRBV10-3 and TRBJ2-1, with unresolved D. V was shortened by 8 bases and J by 7 bases, with 18 bases between the two germline ends. The CDR3 contains 14 residues. Germline CDR1 reads ENHRY; CDR2 reads SYGVKD. The CDR3 is CAIGEGIMGNEQFF. The CDR3 DNA sequence: TGTGCCATCGGCGAAGGGATCATGGGGAATGAGCAGTTCTTC.

This chain links TRBV5-1 with TRBJ1-3; D not resolved. Germline CDR1 reads SGHRS; CDR2 reads YFSETQ. The CDR3 sequence is 16 residues long. V was shortened by 4 bases and J by 4 bases, with 18 bases between the two germline ends. The CDR3 spells CASSLTSVGIGNTIYF. As DNA, the CDR3 is TGCGCCAGCAGCCTAACATCCGTTGGTATCGGAAACACCATATATTTT.